The clone carrying this TCR beta chain has a count of ten or more. Its antigen is not identified. This CDR3 is 11 amino acids long. Deletions cut 4 bases from V and 1 base from J, with 2 bases between. Germline V gene data show CDR1 as SGHTS and CDR2 as YDEGEE. These data belong to a study of metastatic and nonmetastatic thyroid tumors. Study overall: Repertoire comparisons spanned blood and tumor or nodule tissue from malignant and benign thyroid patients. The study, taken as a whole, reports: TCR beta diversity was reportedly significantly higher in malignant thyroid tumors than benign nodules, in blood and tumor.

In the original analysis: Researchers built a distant-metastasis classifier for papillary thyroid cancer that drew on CDR3 differences across clinicopathological groups. Through MiXCR, TCRdb re-clonotyped the PCR reads. The V and J calls and clone size come from TCRdb's table, not from the authors' own analysis. The sample comprises 80,000 to 85,000 clones, 9.5% to 15% of which are singletons, and over 7% rests with the top ten. Ahead of thyroid surgery, no patient had received treatment of any kind. J is TRBJ1-1 and V is TRBV5-8; no reliable D call. This receptor was taken from a female donor with papillary thyroid cancer or a benign thyroid nodule (not recorded which). Some clones in this sample may be carry-over from other donors' samples. Sequences were obtained from tumor tissue. The CDR3 sequence is CASSPNTEAFF. As DNA, the CDR3 is TGTGCCAGCAGCCCGAACACTGAAGCTTTCTTT.